The clone carrying this TCR beta chain was counted a single time. Its cognate antigen is unknown. The sample originates from a study of T-cell memory formation after mild COVID-19. Whole-study results and caveats: The CD4+ clones that contracted clustered mainly within CM and EM, and the CD8+ clones concentrated in EMRA. Cross-reactive memory apparently joined, as some responding clones appeared in pre-infection memory.

The TCR alpha and TCR beta cDNA libraries, bearing sample barcodes and UMIs, were generated by 5'RACE using constant-segment primers. MiXCR, run by TCRdb on the 5' RACE reads, gives a single entry per CDR3 protein. The sample shows fewer than 500,000 distinct CDR3 sequences, 20% to 25% of them seen only once. The CDR3 covers 18 residues. Germline CDR1 SGHRS, CDR2 YFSETQ. The J segment lost 0 bases and the V segment lost 4 bases, leaving 7 bases of the junction unmatched. Sequences were obtained from PBMCs or a T cell subset sorted from them (not recorded which). The TCR originated in an adult woman who had mild COVID-19 (a few samples of this study predate the infection). Cell type and time point are not known. V and J are TRBV5-1 and TRBJ2-3, with 14 bases lining up with TRBD2. Here the CDR3 reads CASSKTSGGALSTDTQYF. The DNA for the CDR3 is TGCGCCAGCAGCAAGACTAGCGGGGGGGCCCTTAGCACAGATACGCAGTATTTT.